This TCR beta chain appears in the sequencing data of a study of graft-versus-host responses after intestinal transplantation. Study-level results: Patients who carried graft-donor T cell macrochimerism also had high graft-versus-host to host-versus-graft clonal ratios in their allografts.

Concerning this clone itself: The target antigen is unknown.

The CDR3 is 14 amino acids. Germline values: CDR1 KGHSH, CDR2 LQKENI. The V gene lost 3 bases and the J gene lost 0 bases, with 6 bases spanning the gap. Produced via immunoSEQ multiplex PCR; TCRdb's table is partial and in-frame only. In the table there are some 87,000 clones, 85% to 95% of which are singletons. Sequenced material: unstimulated CD8+ T cells sorted from spleen or lymph node cells, taken before transplant. The TCR comes from a human donor who was the organ donor for an intestinal transplant. This sequence joins TRBV18 and TRBJ1-5; D remains ambiguous. The CDR3 region is CASSPEGSNQPQHF. CDR3 sequence (DNA): TGTGCCAGCTCACCGGAGGGTAGCAATCAGCCCCAGCATTTT.